A single sample is the source of the 9 T cell receptor beta chains below, sequenced in a study of cytomegalovirus exposure and HLA in healthy donors. With 60 Vbeta and 13 Jbeta primers, the PCR was carried out. Data came from immunoSEQ multiplex PCR; TCRdb stores just in-frame clones and leaves some out. In the table there are about 190,000 clones, approximately 86% of which are singletons. The sequenced sample was PBMCs. The source is a woman aged 18-29 years in good health and CMV-seronegative.

J is TRBJ2-5 and V is TRBV9; 7 positions match TRBD2. Germline V CDR1 and CDR2: SGDLS, YYNGEE. The CDR3 is 15 residues long. Germline trimming cut 0 bases from V and 5 bases from J; bases unmatched to any gene: 7. The CDR3 DNA sequence: TGTGCCAGCAGCGTAGGGGAGGGATGGTTGGAGACCCAGTACTTC. This encodes CASSVGEGWLETQYF.

V gene TRBV10-1 combines with J gene TRBJ2-2; D call uncertain. The V end was cut by 2 bases, the J end by 3 bases, with 4 bases between. The CDR3 spans 13 residues. From germline, CDR1 is WNHNN and CDR2 SYGVQD (reference sequence). CDR3 nucleotide sequence: TGCGCCAGCAGTGAGCGGTACACCGGGGAGCTGTTTTTT. Translating it yields CASSERYTGELFF.

J is TRBJ2-1 and V is TRBV11-2; D is unclear. CDR3 length equals 14 residues. Between the trimmed V and J ends, which lost 6 bases and 5 bases, there was a span of 14 bases. Germline assignment: CDR1 SGHAT and CDR2 FQNNGV. DNA of the CDR3: TGTGCCAGCAGTCTCTCCGGCGGCAACAATGAGCAGTTCTTC. This gives the protein CASSLSGGNNEQFF.

V usage is TRBV28 and J usage is TRBJ2-5; 8 positions agree with TRBD2. This CDR3 has 15 residues. V trimming: 3 bases; J trimming: 2 bases; junction bases outside the gene matches: 5. Germline V gives CDR1 MDHEN, CDR2 SYDVKM. CDR3 in amino acids: CASSFLSGGQETQYF. CDR3 DNA: TGTGCCAGCAGTTTCCTAAGCGGGGGACAAGAGACCCAGTACTTC.

This chain uses TRBV15 with TRBJ2-7; 14 nucleotides match TRBD2. The CDR3 length is 19 residues. V shed 3 bases, J shed 3 bases, and the junction held 13 bases outside the gene matches. Germline loops: CDR1 LNHNV, CDR2 YYDKDF (reference sequence). CDR3 residues: CATSRFSGTSGSSGYEQYF. The CDR3, as DNA: TGTGCCACCAGCAGGTTCTCCGGGACTAGCGGGAGTTCGGGCTACGAGCAGTACTTC.

The CDR3 DNA reads as TGTGCCAGCAGCTTAGTTCTACAGGGACCCGAGCCCCAGCATTTT. Amino acid sequence: CASSLVLQGPEPQHF. V is TRBV7-2 and J is TRBJ1-5, with a weak D call TRBD1 (6 bases). This CDR3 region has 15 residues. The V end lost 1 base, the J end lost 8 bases, and 15 bases lay between the germline ends. Germline assignment: CDR1 SGHTA and CDR2 FQGNSA.

Turning to this clone: At one end the junction does not follow the germline gene, possibly because of a read error. V gene TRBV7-9 combines with J gene TRBJ1-1; 7 bases agree with TRBD1. CDR3 length: 17 residues. CDR1 and CDR2 from the germline V gene are SEHNR and FQNEAQ (reference sequence). The CDR3 is CSSRVPGGNDMNTEAFF. The CDR3 DNA reads TGTTCCAGCAGGGTTCCAGGGGGGAACGATATGAACACTGAAGCTTTCTTT.

This clone was picked up one time. This chain joins TRBV11-2 and TRBJ2-7; D possibly corresponds to TRBD2 (7 bases). Between the trimmed V and J ends, which lost 5 bases and 3 bases, there was a span of 20 bases. Germline CDR1 SGHAT, CDR2 FQNNGV. CDR3 length: 16 amino acids. CDR3 coding DNA: TGTGCCAGCAGCCGTGGGGGCAGCGGGGTCTTCTACGAGCAGTACTTC. Translating it yields CASSRGGSGVFYEQYF.

The chain is built from TRBV7-2 and TRBJ1-5; TRBD1 aligns across 8 bases. The CDR3 extends over 13 amino acids. The trim removed 4 bases at V and 7 bases at J, leaving 3 bases unmatched. Germline CDR1 and CDR2: SGHTA and FQGNSA. The DNA for the CDR3 is TGTGCCAGCAGCTACAGGGGGGAACAGCCCCAGCATTTT. Its translation: CASSYRGEQPQHF.